This TCR beta chain was captured by sequencing in a study of T cell repertoires in aging, cancer and after chemotherapy. About the research overall: Pre- and post-chemotherapy samples were paired from glioblastoma patients treated with temozolomide-based therapy.

CDR3 length: 14 amino acids. CDR1 and CDR2 from the germline V gene are LNHDA and SQIVND (reference sequence). V was pared by 3 bases and J by 3 bases, with 10 bases between. TRB rearrangements spanning V, D and J were amplified using mixed TRB-A/B primers. TCRdb independently ran MiXCR on the multiplex PCR reads; one entry per CDR3 protein. The sample includes about 970 distinct CDR3 sequences, roughly a fifth of them seen just once. Peripheral blood genomic DNA, not sorted cells or RNA, was the template. In its sample, this clonotype was seen a few times. The chain links TRBV19 to TRBJ2-3, with D unresolved. This receptor was identified in a human donor with a solid tumor. The specimen was blood. The CDR3 DNA reads TGTGCCAGTAGTATCTCAGGTGGGACAGATACGCAGTATTTT. Its translation: CASSISGGTDTQYF.